Shown below are 32 T cell receptor beta chains from a single sample sequenced in a study of Graves' ophthalmopathy and Graves' hyperthyroidism. RNA transcripts served as template for amplifying TCR beta CDR3 sequences. HTBI-primed first-round RT-PCR preceded second-round multiplex PCR. From the multiplex PCR reads, TCRdb called clonotypes with MiXCR, one entry per CDR3 protein. Among a few hundred thousand distinct CDR3 sequences listed, about 16% were seen once. Material: peripheral blood. The receptors here all came from a woman aged 18-29 years with stable Graves' hyperthyroidism.

This clonotype occurred many times. CDR3: CASSPLGGEETQYF. The DNA for the CDR3 is TGTGCCAGCTCCCCTTTAGGGGGGGAGGAGACCCAGTACTTC. The chain recombines TRBV27 with TRBJ2-5, with D possibly being TRBD2 (7 bases). This CDR3 is built from 14 residues. CDR1 and CDR2 (germline): MNHEY, SMNVEV (reference sequence). Trimming took 8 bases from V and 5 from J, leaving 18 bases between them.

This clonotype was seen ten or more times. V gene TRBV25-1 combines with J gene TRBJ2-2; D assignment may be TRBD1 or TRBD2 (5 bases each). Germline-derived CDR1 and CDR2 are MGHDK and SYGVNS. There are 14 residues in the CDR3. The ends were cut back, 6 bases at V and 4 bases at J, with 12 bases in the middle. The CDR3 nucleotides are TGTGCCAGCAGCGTTGGGACCCCCACCGGGGAGCTGTTTTTT. It translates to CASSVGTPTGELFF.

This clonotype was recorded at least ten times. This chain connects TRBV4-2 to TRBJ1-5, with a weak D call TRBD1 (5 bases). The CDR3 has 18 residues. The V end was cut by 3 bases, the J end by 3 bases, with 21 bases between. The germline gives CDR1 LGHNA, CDR2 YNFKEQ. The CDR3 sequence is CASSHDRQRSSSNQPQHF. The DNA for the CDR3 is TGTGCCAGCAGCCATGATAGACAGCGTTCCTCTTCCAATCAGCCCCAGCATTTT.

This clonotype was observed many times. This chain connects TRBV6-5 to TRBJ1-1; unclear D gene. The V end was cut by 2 bases, the J end by 4 bases, with 8 bases between. CDR3 length equals 13 residues. Germline V gene sequence: CDR1 MNHEY, CDR2 SVGAGI. CDR3 in amino acids: CASSYGPFTEAFF. The CDR3 nucleotides are TGTGCCAGCAGTTACGGACCCTTCACTGAAGCTTTCTTT.

This clonotype was recorded a few times. Without the conserved terminal phenylalanine or tryptophan, this CDR3 likely stems from a read error. The chain uses TRBV12-3 or TRBV12-4 and TRBJ2-7; D unclear. CDR3 length: 15 residues. The V and J ends lost 3 bases and 3 bases respectively, with 15 bases between them. The CDR3 is CASSFSTATFYEQYL. The CDR3 DNA is TGTGCCAGCAGTTTCTCGACGGCAACATTCTACGAGCAGTACCTC.

At least ten counts were recorded for this clonotype. J is TRBJ2-6 and V is TRBV9; D is perhaps TRBD1 (5 bases). CDR1 is SGDLS and CDR2 is YYNGEE in the germline V gene. Trimming left V 5 bases short and J 0 bases short, with 9 bases between. This CDR3 is built from 15 residues. Written as DNA, the CDR3 is TGTGCCAGCAGTGGACATCCCTCTGGGGCCAACGTCCTGACTTTC. It translates to CASSGHPSGANVLTF.

This clonotype was counted many times. The chain joins TRBV20-1 to TRBJ1-1; 8 nucleotides match TRBD1. The CDR3 spans 14 residues. Germline V gives CDR1 DFQATT, CDR2 SNEGSKA (reference sequence). V lost 3 bases to trimming and J lost 1 base; unmatched junction nucleotides: 4. CDR3: CSARTGAKNTEAFF. CDR3 nucleotides: TGCAGTGCTAGGACAGGGGCGAAGAACACTGAAGCTTTCTTT.

This clonotype was counted many times. This rearrangement joins TRBV19 to TRBJ1-5, with D tentatively TRBD1 (5 bases). This CDR3 is 14 amino acids long. The V and J ends lost 7 bases and 6 bases respectively, with 16 bases between them. Germline CDR1 and CDR2: LNHDA and SQIVND (reference sequence). Here the CDR3 DNA reads TGTGCCAGTAACGGGGGGGGGTACGGTCAGCCCCAGCATTTT. Its protein is CASNGGGYGQPQHF.

This clonotype has ten or more counts. The chain employs TRBV24-1 and TRBJ2-7, with D uncertain. Between the trimmed V and J ends, which lost 7 bases and 3 bases, there was a span of 12 bases. Germline CDR1 KGHDR, CDR2 SFDVKD. This CDR3 is built from 13 residues. The CDR3 DNA is TGTGCCACCAGGGTCAGAACCCTCTACGAGCAGTACTTC. This sequence encodes CATRVRTLYEQYF.

This clonotype was counted ten times or more. This CDR3 is CSARGPSYEQYF. CDR3 in DNA: TGCAGTGCTAGGGGACCGAGCTACGAGCAGTACTTC. The J gene is TRBJ2-7, the V gene TRBV20-1, with D perhaps TRBD1 or TRBD2 (5 bases each). V lost 3 bases to trimming and J lost 3 bases, with 9 bases between them. The germline CDR1 and CDR2 sequences are DFQATT and SNEGSKA (reference sequence). The CDR3 runs to 12 residues.

V gene TRBV18 combines with J gene TRBJ1-1; D is perhaps TRBD1 (6 bases). The germline V gene encodes CDR1 KGHSH and CDR2 LQKENI. The CDR3 is made up of 15 amino acids. Trimming removed 8 bases from V and 4 bases from J, with 20 bases in between. The CDR3 nucleotides are TGTGCCAGCGCTCTCAAGGGGGGGGCGCGCACTGAAGCTTTCTTT. Its translation: CASALKGGARTEAFF.

This clonotype was picked up many times. The chain carries TRBV6-2 or TRBV6-3 and TRBJ1-5, with TRBD1 identical over 12 bases. The CDR3 totals 15 residues. J gave up 6 bases and V 8 bases, and 8 bases lay outside the gene matches. The germline V gene encodes CDR1 MNHEY and CDR2 SVGEGT. The CDR3, as DNA: TGTGCCAGCGCCTCCGGGACAGGGGGCGGTCAGCCCCAGCATTTT. Protein: CASASGTGGGQPQHF.

This clonotype was seen many times. The CDR3 loop reads CASSSGPNSPLHF. Here the CDR3 DNA reads TGTGCCAGCAGTTCTGGCCCCAATTCACCCCTCCACTTT. V usage is TRBV12-3 or TRBV12-4 and J usage is TRBJ1-6; D remains ambiguous. The CDR3 spans 13 residues. V dropped 4 bases and J dropped 7 bases, with 8 bases sitting between them.

In its sample, this clonotype was seen many times. The rearrangement joins TRBV7-9 to TRBJ2-7, with 7 bases lining up with TRBD1. There are 13 residues in the CDR3. V shed 6 bases and J 4 bases; nucleotides not matched to a gene: 6. The germline V gene encodes CDR1 SEHNR and CDR2 FQNEAQ (reference sequence). The CDR3 spells CASRGDSKYEQYF. CDR3 in DNA: TGTGCCAGCAGAGGGGACAGCAAGTACGAGCAGTACTTC.

This clonotype was picked up many times. This chain joins TRBV7-3 and TRBJ1-2; perhaps TRBD1 as D (5 bases). V lost 0 bases, J lost 6 bases, and 14 bases lay in between. This CDR3 has 15 residues. Germline lookup yields CDR1 SGHTA and CDR2 FQGTGA. The CDR3 DNA is TGTGCCAGCAGCTTAACAGGGTGGCAGGGAGATGGCTACACCTTC. Its translation: CASSLTGWQGDGYTF.

This clonotype was detected ten times or more. This chain links TRBV7-9 with TRBJ2-7; either TRBD1 or TRBD2 may fit D (6 bases each). Germline assignment: CDR1 SEHNR and CDR2 FQNEAQ (reference sequence). Between the trimmed V and J ends, which lost 5 bases and 3 bases, there was a span of 14 bases. This CDR3 region has 14 residues. The CDR3 reads CASSPRGRFYEQYF. CDR3 DNA sequence: TGTGCCAGCAGCCCCCGGGGGCGCTTCTACGAGCAGTACTTC.

This clonotype showed up many times. The J gene is TRBJ1-1, the V gene TRBV24-1, with unresolved D. The germline CDR1 and CDR2 sequences are KGHDR and SFDVKD. The V gene lost 8 bases and the J gene lost 0 bases, with 9 bases spanning the gap. This CDR3 is 13 amino acids long. CDR3 nucleotide sequence: TGTGCCACCATGGAGGCGATGAACACTGAAGCTTTCTTT. Protein product: CATMEAMNTEAFF.

The chain couples TRBV11-1 to TRBJ2-7; maybe TRBD2 (5 bases). Germline V gene lookup returns CDR1 SGHAT and CDR2 FQDESV (reference sequence). Trimming cost V 5 bases and J 7 bases, with 24 bases left between them. This CDR3 is built from 16 residues. DNA for the CDR3: TGTGCCAGCAGCCCGACCTACGGACGGGGAATGGGGGAGCAGTACTTC. It is translated as CASSPTYGRGMGEQYF.

This clonotype was observed a handful of times. This rearrangement joins TRBV4-1 to TRBJ2-2; 7 bases are a match to TRBD1. There are 15 residues in the CDR3. Looked up from germline, CDR1 is MGHRA and CDR2 is YSYEKL. The trim removed 6 bases at V and 5 bases at J, leaving 9 bases unmatched. The CDR3 sequence is CASSSRDRLTGELFF. CDR3 coding DNA: TGCGCCAGCAGTTCCCGGGACAGACTAACCGGGGAGCTGTTTTTT.

Ten or more counts support this clonotype. The genes are TRBV19 and TRBJ1-1, with 7 nucleotides matching TRBD1. V shed 6 bases, J shed 3 bases, and the junction held 7 bases outside the gene matches. There are 14 residues in the CDR3. CDR1 is LNHDA and CDR2 is SQIVND in the germline V gene (reference sequence). CDR3 nucleotide sequence: TGTGCCAGTAGCCCAGACAGGGCGGACACTGAAGCTTTCTTT. Translating gives CASSPDRADTEAFF.

This clonotype was counted ten times or more. The chain has TRBV24-1 and TRBJ1-5; D perhaps matches TRBD1 (5 bases). V dropped 1 base and J dropped 6 bases, with 9 bases sitting between them. CDR1 is KGHDR, CDR2 SFDVKD, per germline. The CDR3 covers 14 residues. The CDR3 here is CATSDLGVGQPQHF. The CDR3, as DNA: TGTGCCACCAGTGATTTAGGGGTTGGTCAGCCCCAGCATTTT.

This clonotype occurred many times. The DNA of the CDR3 is TGTGCCACTGGACACCTGAACACTGAAGCTTTCTTT. It codes for CATGHLNTEAFF. The rearrangement joins TRBV15 to TRBJ1-1; D possibly corresponds to TRBD1 (5 bases). Germline CDR1 and CDR2: LNHNV and YYDKDF (reference sequence). There are 12 residues in the CDR3. Between the trimmed V and J ends, which lost 9 bases and 0 bases, there was a span of 8 bases.

This clonotype showed up just a few times. The chain links TRBV11-2 to TRBJ2-2; possible D gene TRBD1, 6 bases. V was shortened by 3 bases and J by 4 bases, with 15 bases between the two germline ends. The CDR3 has 16 amino acids. In germline, CDR1 is SGHAT, CDR2 FQNNGV. CDR3 amino acids: CASSFRRQASTGELFF. The CDR3, as DNA: TGTGCCAGCAGCTTTAGAAGACAGGCAAGCACCGGGGAGCTGTTTTTT.

This clonotype was seen only a few times. The chain couples TRBV5-1 to TRBJ2-2, with a tentative D call TRBD1 (6 bases). CDR1 and CDR2 from the germline V gene are SGHRS and YFSETQ. The CDR3 contains 14 residues. V was trimmed by 2 bases and J by 4 bases, leaving 9 bases between them. CDR3 residues: CASSFGTPTGELFF. The CDR3 DNA follows: TGCGCCAGCAGCTTCGGGACACCCACCGGGGAGCTGTTTTTT. Full variable domain (outside the CDR3, taken from reference TRBV5-1 and TRBJ2-2): KAGVTQTPRYLIKTRGQQVTLSCSPISGHRSVSWYQQTPGQGLQFLFEYFSETQRNKGNFPGRFSGRQFSNSRSEMNVSTLELGDSALYLCASSFGTPTGELFFGEGSRLTVL.

The V call is TRBV4-1, the J call TRBJ1-2; D ambiguous. The germline V gene encodes CDR1 MGHRA and CDR2 YSYEKL. CDR3 length equals 14 residues. V lost 0 bases, J lost 2 bases, and 7 bases lay in between. CDR3 coding DNA: TGCGCCAGCAGCCAAGAAGAGGGAAACTATGGCTACACCTTC. It yields the protein CASSQEEGNYGYTF.

Regarding this clonotype: Possible read error: a much larger clone is one base away. The V and J genes are TRBV20-1 and TRBJ1-1, with D uncertain. The germline CDR1 and CDR2 sequences are DFQATT and SNEGSKA (reference sequence). V lost 0 bases and J 0 bases, leaving 14 bases between the germline ends. The CDR3 contains 16 residues. The CDR3 DNA reads as TGCAGTGCTAGAGATCTAGGGTGGGTTTTGAACACTGAAGCTTTCTTT. Translated: CSARDLGWVLNTEAFF.

This clonotype was counted at least ten times. The gene calls are TRBV11-2 and TRBJ2-7; D gene unclear. V shed 0 bases and J shed 4 bases, with 19 bases lying between them. Per germline, CDR1 SGHAT and CDR2 FQNNGV. This CDR3 spans 17 amino acids. The CDR3 loop is CASSLDRLASFMYEQYF. CDR3 nucleotides: TGTGCCAGCAGCTTAGACCGTTTGGCCAGTTTTATGTACGAGCAGTACTTC.

The gene calls are TRBV5-1 and TRBJ2-5; TRBD1 or TRBD2 may be the D gene (5 bases each). This CDR3 has 15 amino acids. CDR1 SGHRS and CDR2 YFSETQ come from the germline V gene. Trimming shortened V by 0 bases and J by 1 base, and 10 bases separated the two germline ends. CDR3 sequence reads: CASSLAGAAQETQYF. DNA for the CDR3: TGCGCCAGCAGCTTGGCCGGGGCGGCCCAAGAGACCCAGTACTTC.

This clonotype was seen at least ten times. V gene TRBV6-5 combines with J gene TRBJ2-7; D is unresolved. CDR3 length: 13 residues. Germline V lookup: CDR1 MNHEY, CDR2 SVGAGI. V lost 5 bases to trimming and J lost 2 bases, with 10 bases between them. CDR3 sequence: CASSPSSPYEQYF. DNA of the CDR3: TGTGCCAGCAGTCCCTCGTCCCCCTACGAGCAGTACTTC.

Of note for this clonotype: The junction and the germline gene differ at one end; a read error may be behind it. The gene calls are TRBV7-8 and TRBJ1-2, with a weak D call TRBD1 (5 bases). This CDR3 region has 12 residues. Germline V gives CDR1 SGHVS, CDR2 FQNEAQ. The DNA for the CDR3 is TGTTCCAGCAGCTTAGTGGGGGACGGCTACACCTTC. This gives the protein CSSSLVGDGYTF.

This clonotype came up many times. The genes are TRBV19 and TRBJ1-5; D is perhaps TRBD1 (5 bases). Germline V gene sequence: CDR1 LNHDA, CDR2 SQIVND (reference sequence). Between the trimmed V and J ends, which lost 3 bases and 9 bases, there was a span of 15 bases. The CDR3 is 14 amino acids. The CDR3 loop is CASSMGRVAGPQHF. The DNA for the CDR3 is TGTGCCAGTAGTATGGGCAGGGTAGCTGGGCCCCAGCATTTT.

This clonotype was detected many times. The chain's CDR3 is CASSPGTAIALEAFF. As DNA, the CDR3 is TGCGCCAGCAGCCCTGGGACCGCGATAGCCCTTGAAGCTTTCTTT. The gene calls are TRBV5-1 and TRBJ1-1; D may be TRBD1 (5 bases). Per the germline V gene, CDR1 is SGHRS and CDR2 is YFSETQ. Trimming took off 4 bases at V and 7 bases at J, with 20 bases between the two ends. The CDR3 covers 15 residues.